This record concerns one TCR beta chain sequence. Some clones are missing from TCRdb's copy, which holds only in-frame ones; the method was immunoSEQ multiplex PCR. Among roughly 150,000 clones listed, 65% to 85% were seen once. There are 13 residues in the CDR3. Germline-derived CDR1 and CDR2 are GTSNPN and SVGIG (reference sequence). Trimming shortened V by 2 bases and J by 1 base, and 6 bases separated the two germline ends. The sample comes from a study of blood T cell repertoires in COVID-19. Study-level background: Whether acute or convalescent, the COVID-19 samples came from the United States, Italy and Spain. Sources were T cells, B-cell-depleted T cells, or PBMCs; the material itself was cDNA or gDNA.

This receptor was obtained from a woman aged 50 to 65 with acute or convalescent COVID-19. Sequencing was carried out using peripheral blood. V gene TRBV30 combines with J gene TRBJ1-5; D gene uncertain. This CDR3 reads CAWSFESNQPQHF. DNA of the CDR3: TGTGCCTGGAGTTTCGAGAGCAATCAGCCCCAGCATTTT.